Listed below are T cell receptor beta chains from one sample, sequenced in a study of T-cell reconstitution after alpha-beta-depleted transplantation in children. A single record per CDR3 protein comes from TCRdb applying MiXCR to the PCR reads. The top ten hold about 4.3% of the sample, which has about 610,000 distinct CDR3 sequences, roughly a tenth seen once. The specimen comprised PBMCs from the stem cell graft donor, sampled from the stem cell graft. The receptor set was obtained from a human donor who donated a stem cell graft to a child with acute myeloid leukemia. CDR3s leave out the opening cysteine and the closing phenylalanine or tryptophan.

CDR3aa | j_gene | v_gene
ASSLSSGANQPQH | TRBJ1-5 | TRBV5-4
ASSFSGRTYEQY | TRBJ2-7 | TRBV5-1
ASSLGAQGDTQY | TRBJ2-3 | TRBV7-7
ASSFFLGPGGAYEQY | TRBJ2-7 | TRBV12-3/TRBV12-4
ASSPHGGEADTQY | TRBJ2-3 | TRBV7-9
ASSSNTDTQY | TRBJ2-3 | TRBV7-9
ASSRTGAGNTIY | TRBJ1-3 | TRBV12-3/TRBV12-4
AIRGGSNTGELF | TRBJ2-2 | TRBV10-3
SVGNRDETQY | TRBJ2-5 | TRBV29-1
ASSRGGSGRETQY | TRBJ2-5 | TRBV4-1
SVEDWTGGPTDTQY | TRBJ2-3 | TRBV29-1
ASSVDGGLSSPLH | TRBJ1-6 | TRBV9
ASSEKGLAGFTDTQY | TRBJ2-3 | TRBV2
ASRQGGTYEQY | TRBJ2-7 | TRBV6-2/TRBV6-3
SVARLSNYGYT | TRBJ1-2 | TRBV29-1
ASSLVGLNSGNTIY | TRBJ1-3 | TRBV12-3/TRBV12-4
ASKVTPANYEQY | TRBJ2-7 | TRBV5-1
ASSLLAGRLEQF | TRBJ2-1 | TRBV12-3/TRBV12-4
SVSAGTSGSDEQF | TRBJ2-1 | TRBV29-1